Below, 19 T cell receptor beta chains from the same sample are listed, as sequenced in a study of OX40 agonist ivuxolimab in advanced cancers. The protocol was immunoSEQ multiplex PCR, while the TCRdb copy is restricted to in-frame clones and leaves out a portion. The table shows 85,000 to 130,000 clones, with 90% occurring only once. The sample in question was CD4+ or CD8+ T cells sorted from blood, obtained in a trial of the OX40 agonist ivuxolimab. These receptors were collected from an adult with an advanced solid tumor such as melanoma, head and neck, liver or kidney cancer.

The chain uses TRBV7-6 and TRBJ2-3; 7 positions agree with TRBD2. There are 18 residues in the CDR3. Germline trimming cut 1 base from V and 4 bases from J; bases unmatched to any gene: 14. CDR1 is SGHVS, CDR2 FNYEAQ, per germline. CDR3 sequence: CASSLEPSGWGAPDTQYF. The CDR3 nucleotides read TGTGCCAGCAGCTTAGAACCTAGCGGATGGGGAGCCCCAGATACGCAGTATTTT.

The chain recombines TRBV28 with TRBJ2-7, with 15 bases aligning to TRBD2. Germline values: CDR1 MDHEN, CDR2 SYDVKM. This CDR3 is 15 amino acids long. The trim removed 4 bases at V and 6 bases at J, leaving 4 bases unmatched. The CDR3 coding sequence is TGTGCCAGCAGTTCGGGACTAGCGGGAGGCGGCGAGCAGTACTTC. Its translation: CASSSGLAGGGEQYF.

This clone is a singleton in its sample. This chain connects TRBV14 to TRBJ2-7; D ambiguous. From germline, CDR1 is SGHDN and CDR2 FVKESK. Trimming cost V 0 bases and J 5 bases, with 23 bases left between them. CDR3 size: 18 residues. The chain's CDR3 is CASSQETAGRPWSHEQYF. In nucleotides, the CDR3 is TGTGCCAGCAGCCAAGAAACGGCAGGTCGTCCTTGGTCCCACGAGCAGTACTTC.

V usage is TRBV7-2 and J usage is TRBJ2-7; D is possibly TRBD2 (6 bases). This CDR3 contains 13 residues. Germline-derived CDR1 and CDR2 are SGHTA and FQGNSA. Trimming cost V 6 bases and J 4 bases, with 13 bases left between them. CDR3 in amino acids: CASRAGGDYEQYF. CDR3 nucleotide sequence: TGTGCCAGCAGAGCAGGAGGGGATTACGAGCAGTACTTC.

The chain couples TRBV4-1 to TRBJ1-2; 8 nucleotides align to TRBD1. The CDR3 has 15 amino acids. Germline lookup yields CDR1 MGHRA and CDR2 YSYEKL. J gave up 3 bases and V 6 bases, and 9 bases lay outside the gene matches. The CDR3 reads CASSRQGRSDYGYTF. The CDR3 region has the DNA TGCGCCAGCAGTCGACAGGGGAGATCTGACTATGGCTACACCTTC.

The chain recombines TRBV6-6 with TRBJ1-2, with D perhaps matching TRBD1 (5 bases). V lost 8 bases, J lost 2 bases, and 15 bases lay in between. CDR1 and CDR2 (germline): MNHNY, SVGAGI (reference sequence). This CDR3 is built from 14 residues. This CDR3 reads CASLPGGGNYGYTF. The CDR3 nucleotides read TGTGCCAGCCTCCCCGGGGGGGGGAACTATGGCTACACCTTC.

The chain recombines TRBV11-1 with TRBJ1-2; no reliable D call. Germline V lookup: CDR1 SGHAT, CDR2 FQDESV (reference sequence). CDR3 length: 12 amino acids. V was pared by 2 bases and J by 8 bases, with 9 bases between. CDR3 amino acids: CASSLMGEGYTF. As DNA, the CDR3 is TGTGCCAGCAGCTTAATGGGAGAAGGCTACACCTTC.

A single count supports this clone. The chain carries TRBV29-1 and TRBJ1-2, with TRBD1 matching over 8 bases. The CDR3 contains 14 residues. Germline CDR1 and CDR2: SQVTM and ANQGSEA. J was trimmed by 7 bases and V by 1 base; bases with no gene match: 8. This CDR3 is CSVEVGRGQGGYTF. In nucleotides, the CDR3 is TGCAGCGTTGAAGTAGGCAGGGGGCAAGGTGGCTACACCTTC.

The chain employs TRBV10-1 and TRBJ2-3, with 7 nucleotides matching TRBD2. V lost 3 bases, J lost 2 bases, and 5 bases stayed unmatched. There are 15 residues in the CDR3. CDR1 WNHNN and CDR2 SYGVQD come from the germline V gene (reference sequence). The CDR3 bases are TGCGCCAGCAGTGACGAGGGAGGGGACACAGATACGCAGTATTTT. Translated, it gives CASSDEGGDTDTQYF.

The genes are TRBV5-6 and TRBJ2-3; 7 nucleotides align to TRBD1. V was pared by 0 bases and J by 2 bases, with 6 bases of the junction left unmatched. The length of the CDR3 is 16 residues. Germline V CDR1 and CDR2: SGHDT, YYEEEE. CDR3 nucleotide sequence: TGTGCCAGCAGCTTGGGGGGACAGACCAACACAGATACGCAGTATTTT. It codes for CASSLGGQTNTDTQYF.

The chain links TRBV2 to TRBJ2-5, with no clear D. The germline V gene has CDR1 SNHLY and CDR2 FYNNEI. This CDR3 region has 16 residues. V dropped 6 bases and J dropped 5 bases, with 22 bases sitting between them. The CDR3 DNA follows: TGTGCCAGCAGAGCTACCGAGGATAACTTGGGGGAGACCCAGTACTTC. This gives the protein CASRATEDNLGETQYF.

This clone was seen more than once but under ten times. V and J are TRBV2 and TRBJ2-7; no clear D. This CDR3 is built from 12 residues. V lost 7 bases, J lost 6 bases, and 13 bases lay in between. Looked up from germline, CDR1 is SNHLY and CDR2 is FYNNEI. CDR3 bases: TGTGCCAGCACGGACGGCCTGGCCGAGCAGTACTTC. Its protein is CASTDGLAEQYF.

The rearrangement links TRBV5-8 to TRBJ2-5, with D perhaps matching TRBD1 (6 bases). V dropped 4 bases and J dropped 5 bases, with 21 bases sitting between them. This CDR3 region has 16 residues. Germline V gives CDR1 SGHTS, CDR2 YDEGEE. The CDR3 DNA reads TGTGCCAGCAGCGGAGAGACAGGACGAACGGGGGAGACCCAGTACTTC. It translates to CASSGETGRTGETQYF.

This chain uses TRBV19 with TRBJ2-2; the D gene is possibly TRBD2 (6 bases). Looked up from germline, CDR1 is LNHDA and CDR2 is SQIVND (reference sequence). Trimming pared 7 bases from V and 0 bases from J, leaving 12 bases between. The CDR3 loop spans 15 amino acids. The CDR3 loop reads CASTNRRANTGELFF. For the CDR3, the DNA is TGTGCCAGTACCAATAGGAGGGCGAACACCGGGGAGCTGTTTTTT.

The chain carries TRBV30 and TRBJ1-4; D is unresolved. Between the trimmed V and J ends, which lost 2 bases and 4 bases, there was a span of 14 bases. The germline V gene has CDR1 GTSNPN and CDR2 SVGIG (reference sequence). This CDR3 is 15 amino acids long. The CDR3 here is CAWSLTTRSNEKLFF. Written as DNA, the CDR3 is TGTGCCTGGAGTCTTACGACGCGGAGTAATGAAAAACTGTTTTTT.

This clone appeared once. The chain uses TRBV5-6 and TRBJ1-2, with D maybe TRBD1 (5 bases). This CDR3 region has 14 residues. The germline V gene encodes CDR1 SGHDT and CDR2 YYEEEE. V was cut by 4 bases and J by 3 bases, with 13 bases left in between. CDR3 DNA sequence: TGTGCCAGCAGCATATGGGGCGCGCACTATGGCTACACCTTC. This translates into CASSIWGAHYGYTF.

V gene TRBV7-2 combines with J gene TRBJ2-1; D is perhaps TRBD2 (5 bases). V was clipped by 1 base and J by 9 bases, with 16 bases between them. CDR1 is SGHTA and CDR2 is FQGNSA in the germline V gene. The CDR3 is 15 amino acids. The CDR3 nucleotides read TGTGCCAGCAGCTTAGACTCGCTAGCTCGGGCTGAGCAGTTCTTC. It yields the protein CASSLDSLARAEQFF.

The J gene is TRBJ2-7, the V gene TRBV21-1; the table's D gene call, TRBD2, was not cross checked with the DNA. TRBV21-1 is recorded as a pseudogene. The CDR3 runs 18 residues. The CDR3: CASSKLHELFGRTYEQYF. CDR3 nucleotide sequence: TGTGCCAGCAGCAAACTCCATGAGCTCTTCGGGAGGACCTACGAGCAGTACTTC.

V and J are TRBV6-1 and TRBJ1-5; D ambiguous. Between the trimmed V and J ends, which lost 4 bases and 4 bases, there was a span of 11 bases. The CDR3 consists of 14 residues. In germline, CDR1 is MNHNS, CDR2 SASEGT. The chain's CDR3 is CASSGVSGNQPQHF. CDR3 DNA: TGTGCCAGCAGTGGGGTTTCGGGGAATCAGCCCCAGCATTTT.